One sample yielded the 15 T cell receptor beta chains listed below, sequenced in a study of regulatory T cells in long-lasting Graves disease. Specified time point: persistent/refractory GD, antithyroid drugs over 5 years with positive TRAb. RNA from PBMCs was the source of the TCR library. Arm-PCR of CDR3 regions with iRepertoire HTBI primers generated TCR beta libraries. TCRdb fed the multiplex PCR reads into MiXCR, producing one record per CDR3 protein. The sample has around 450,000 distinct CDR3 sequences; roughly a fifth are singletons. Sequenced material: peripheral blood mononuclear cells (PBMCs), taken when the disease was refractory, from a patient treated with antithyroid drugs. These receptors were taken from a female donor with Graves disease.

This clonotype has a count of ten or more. The DNA for the CDR3 is TGTGCCAGCAGACCTCCGAGGACAGGGGTTTCTTGGGAAGAGACCCAGTACTTC. Amino acids: CASRPPRTGVSWEETQYF. The genes are TRBV27 and TRBJ2-5; 9 bases map to TRBD1. V dropped 6 bases and J dropped 3; count of bases not matched to a gene: 17. The CDR3 spans 18 residues. The V gene's germline CDR1 is MNHEY and CDR2 SMNVEV (reference sequence).

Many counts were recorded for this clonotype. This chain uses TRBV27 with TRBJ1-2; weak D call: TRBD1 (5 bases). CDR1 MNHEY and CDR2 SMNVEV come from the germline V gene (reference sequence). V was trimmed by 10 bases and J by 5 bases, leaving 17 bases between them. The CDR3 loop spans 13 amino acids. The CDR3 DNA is TGTGCCACCGCCCCCGGGACGAGTTATGGCTACACCTTC. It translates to CATAPGTSYGYTF.

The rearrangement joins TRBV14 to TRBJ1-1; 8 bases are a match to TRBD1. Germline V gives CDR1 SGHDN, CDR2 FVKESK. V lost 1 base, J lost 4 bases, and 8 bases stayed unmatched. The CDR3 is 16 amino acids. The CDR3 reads CASSQGAGGLFTEAFF. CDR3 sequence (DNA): TGTGCCAGCAGCCAAGGAGCAGGGGGCTTGTTCACTGAAGCTTTCTTT.

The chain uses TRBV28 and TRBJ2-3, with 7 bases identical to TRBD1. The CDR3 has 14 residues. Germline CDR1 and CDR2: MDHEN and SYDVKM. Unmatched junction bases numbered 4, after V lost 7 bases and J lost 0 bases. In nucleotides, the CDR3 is TGTGCCAGCAAGACAGGGTTTAGCACAGATACGCAGTATTTT. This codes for CASKTGFSTDTQYF.

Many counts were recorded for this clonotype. In DNA, the CDR3 is TGCAGCGTTGCCGACAGGGGTGGCTACACCTTC. This codes for CSVADRGGYTF. The rearrangement uses TRBV29-1 and TRBJ1-2; the match to TRBD1 covers 8 bases. From germline, CDR1 is SQVTM and CDR2 ANQGSEA. J was trimmed by 7 bases and V by 4 bases; bases with no gene match: 2. There are 11 residues in the CDR3.

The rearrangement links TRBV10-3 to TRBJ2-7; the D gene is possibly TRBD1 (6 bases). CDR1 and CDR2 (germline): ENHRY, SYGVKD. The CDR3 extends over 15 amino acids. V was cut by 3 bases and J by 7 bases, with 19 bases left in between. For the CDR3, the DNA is TGTGCCATCAGTGACCGAGCTGGACAGACGCGGGAGCAGTACTTC. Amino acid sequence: CAISDRAGQTREQYF.

The CDR3 loop is CASSITGVNTEAFF. DNA of the CDR3: TGTGCCAGTAGTATCACAGGGGTAAACACTGAAGCTTTCTTT. The rearrangement joins TRBV19 to TRBJ1-1; TRBD1 aligns across 7 bases. Germline CDR1 and CDR2: LNHDA and SQIVND (reference sequence). J gave up 2 bases and V 3 bases, and 3 bases lay outside the gene matches. The CDR3 loop spans 14 amino acids.

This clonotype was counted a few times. CDR3 coding DNA: TGCGCCAGCAGCTCCGGGACAGGCCCTAACTATGGCTACACCTTC. Protein product: CASSSGTGPNYGYTF. The rearrangement uses TRBV5-1 and TRBJ1-2; 8 nucleotides match TRBD1. CDR3 length: 15 amino acids. CDR1 SGHRS and CDR2 YFSETQ come from the germline V gene. Trimming took 3 bases from V and 0 from J; bases not matched to a gene: 4.

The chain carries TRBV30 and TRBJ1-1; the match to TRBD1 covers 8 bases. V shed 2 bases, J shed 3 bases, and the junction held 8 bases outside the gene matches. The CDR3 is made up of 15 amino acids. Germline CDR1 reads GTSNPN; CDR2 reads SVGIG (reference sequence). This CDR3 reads CAWSTRTGLYTEAFF. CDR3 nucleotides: TGTGCCTGGAGTACCCGGACAGGGTTGTACACTGAAGCTTTCTTT.

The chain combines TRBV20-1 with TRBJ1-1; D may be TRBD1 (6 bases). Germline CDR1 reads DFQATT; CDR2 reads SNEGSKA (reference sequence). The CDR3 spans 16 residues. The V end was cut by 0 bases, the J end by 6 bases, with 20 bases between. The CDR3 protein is CSAREAWVGTIPEAFF. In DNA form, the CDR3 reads TGCAGTGCTAGAGAGGCTTGGGTCGGGACAATCCCTGAAGCTTTCTTT.

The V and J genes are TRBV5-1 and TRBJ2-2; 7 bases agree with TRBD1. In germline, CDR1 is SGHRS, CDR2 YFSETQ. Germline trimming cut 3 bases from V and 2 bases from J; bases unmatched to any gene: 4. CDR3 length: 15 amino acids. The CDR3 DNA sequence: TGCGCCAGCAGCTGGGGACAGACAAACACCGGGGAGCTGTTTTTT. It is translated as CASSWGQTNTGELFF.

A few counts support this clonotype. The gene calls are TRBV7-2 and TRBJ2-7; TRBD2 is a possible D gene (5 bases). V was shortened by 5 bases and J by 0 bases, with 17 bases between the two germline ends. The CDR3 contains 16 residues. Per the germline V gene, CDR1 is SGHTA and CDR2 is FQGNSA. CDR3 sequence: CASSLAYGMSSYEQYF. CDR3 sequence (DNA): TGTGCCAGCAGCCTCGCTTACGGGATGAGCTCCTACGAGCAGTACTTC.

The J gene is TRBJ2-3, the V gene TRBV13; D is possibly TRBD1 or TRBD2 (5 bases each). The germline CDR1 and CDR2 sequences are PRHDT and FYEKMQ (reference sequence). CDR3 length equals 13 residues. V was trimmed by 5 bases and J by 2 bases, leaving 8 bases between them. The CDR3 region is CASSRGPTDTQYF. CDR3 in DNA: TGTGCCAGCAGCCGGGGACCCACAGATACGCAGTATTTT.

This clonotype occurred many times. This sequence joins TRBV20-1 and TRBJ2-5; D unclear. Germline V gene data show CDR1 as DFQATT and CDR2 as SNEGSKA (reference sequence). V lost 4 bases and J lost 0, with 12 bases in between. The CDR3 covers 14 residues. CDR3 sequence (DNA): TGCAGTGCTACAGAGCCCCTTTACCAAGAGACCCAGTACTTC. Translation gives CSATEPLYQETQYF.

The CDR3 reads CASSQDGRRQETQYF. CDR3 bases: TGTGCCAGCAGCCAAGACGGTCGGCGGCAAGAGACCCAGTACTTC. V and J are TRBV14 and TRBJ2-5; D ambiguous. Germline V gene data show CDR1 as SGHDN and CDR2 as FVKESK. V shed 0 bases and J shed 2 bases, with 10 bases lying between them. This CDR3 has 15 residues.